This T cell receptor beta chain was identified during a study of cytomegalovirus exposure and HLA in healthy donors. Study-level results: Later, an analysis found that TCR clusters from the first cohort tended to co-occur in the roughly 120 validation repertoires.

Germline CDR1 MRHNA, CDR2 SNTAGT. V dropped 4 bases and J dropped 3; count of bases not matched to a gene: 7. The CDR3 contains 15 residues. Remarks on this clone: Its antigen remains unknown.

Only in-frame clones appear in the TCRdb table, and some are missing; sequencing was by immunoSEQ multiplex PCR. The sample has roughly 220,000 clones; approximately 83% are singletons. J is TRBJ2-3 and V is TRBV6-4, with 7 bases lining up with TRBD2. The sequencing input was PBMCs. The TCR was taken from a woman in her 30s in good health and CMV-seropositive. This chain's CDR3 is CASSGQAGVTDTQYF. The CDR3 DNA follows: TGTGCCAGCAGTGGGCAGGCGGGAGTGACAGATACGCAGTATTTT.